This TCR beta chain derives from a study of shared clonotypes between healthy human individuals (dated by TCRdb to 2019 to 2021). As for the study more broadly: Three men and two women, aged 18 to 49 years, made up the cohort. For each donor, three plates each were used for CD4 naive and CD4 memory, two plates were used for CD8 naive, and one plate was used for CD8 memory. Blood TCR repertoires of a handful of healthy adults were deeply sequenced to estimate repertoire size and the extent of clonotype sharing between individuals. Different laboratories and diverse techniques were used to prepare libraries and sequence TCR repertoires, to increase sequencing depth and limit assay-specific biases. Between about 0.8 and 9.5 billion PBMCs per donor were obtained by leukapheresis. The research as a whole found: Because the study included only a small number of donors, the genetic and exposure-history diversity represented was limited. Estimated clonotype richness was generally larger for naive than for memory subsets. Pairwise subsampling indicated that sequencing depth was expected to affect the degree of clonotype sharing among donors. Even with the large sequencing depth, rarefaction of the sorted-subset datasets indicated that sequencing was incomplete. Sampling was limited to blood, and TCR repertoires in tissue likely differ from TCR repertoires in blood. About 4.5% of naive CD4, 3.5% of naive CD8, roughly 2.4% of memory CD4, and less than 0.45% of memory CD8 clonotypes were shared across four donors. Clonotypes shared by all four sorted-subset donors showed higher generation probabilities than non-shared clonotypes.

The donors were healthy, HIV-negative adults who had no recently reported acute infections or vaccinations. Every donor was a Caucasian adult living in Nashville, Tennessee, USA. CD4+ T cells were enriched by magnetic negative selection, after which naive cells were positively selected on CD45RA and the negative fraction was taken as the memory subset. Blood was obtained by leukapheresis, after which PBMCs were separated by Ficoll-Histopaque density gradient centrifugation and cryopreserved in liquid nitrogen vapor phase. Analytical flow cytometry was used to check the purity and quantity of every magnetically sorted T cell population. Genomic DNA was isolated from every sorted fraction and measured by UV absorbance on a Nanodrop 2000c. Using the deep immunoSEQ assay, TCR CDR3 regions were amplified from genomic DNA by multiplex PCR. Extracted genomic DNA from each cell subset was distributed evenly across all wells of several immunoSEQ 96-well plates, and each plate was treated as a replicate. Each replicate PCR for sorted subsets received around 0.2 ug genomic DNA, equal to roughly 30,000 T cell genomes. Purified libraries were measured with a Qubit 3.0 fluorometer, size-checked on a Bioanalyzer 2100, and measured again with the KAPA Library Quantification kit. Each immunoSEQ 96-well plate was sequenced on its own single-read 150-cycle Illumina NextSeq 550 flow cell. As for how the authors treated the data: Because the immunoSEQ output included only junctional sequences and no quality scores, the filtering could not be the same as the filtering used for full-length reads. Sequences were annotated with PyIR, a Python wrapper for IgBLAST v1.9, and V/J genes and CDR3 were assigned using IMGT germline references. Reads were removed for weak V/J assignments (E-value above 1e-6), missing CDR3, stop codons, out-of-frame junctions, or ambiguous translated residues. V3J clonotypes were defined by identical inferred V gene, J gene, and CDR3 amino acid sequence. Percentage overlap between repertoires was computed as shared unique clonotypes divided by the size of the smaller repertoire. Three approaches were used to assess repertoire richness: RTK rarefaction, the Chao1 estimator, and Recon v2.1 estimates of unobserved clonotypes. Generation probabilities for all TCRbeta clonotypes obtained by the gDNA method from a handful of donors were computed using OLGA. Imported from immuneACCESS, the table was reduced by TCRdb to in-frame sequences with V and J called. These copies leave out some clones; in studies compared against another copy, an unresolved V gene accounts for under half, and the cause of the remainder is not known. D and trimming come from the DNA, and the V and J calls and clone size come from that table. Within this sample are over 850,000 clones, with 70% to 80% of them counted one time only. 0.61% of the sample lies in the top ten.

V is reduced by 6 bases and J by 4 bases, leaving a spacing of 10 bases between them. The CDR3 covers 13 residues, taking in both the cysteine and the phenylalanine. CDR3 DNA only is kept here, 39 bases in frame from base 1. The germline V gene (reference sequence) specifies MNHNY as CDR1 and SVGAGI as CDR2. This clone was seen a few times. Its specific antigen is unknown. There are no base qualities to consult, and no much larger clone falls within one base. This chain joins TRBV6-6 to TRBJ2-1; there is no confident call for the D gene. This TCR derives from a young man in good health. Some clones in this sample may be carry-over from other donors' samples. The sample comprised memory CD4+ T cells from PBMCs. The sample's cell subset or site label, decoded: CD45RA-negative fraction. The CDR3 has the sequence CASRTRKYNEQFF. At the DNA level, the sequence is TGTGCCAGCAGGACGCGGAAATACAATGAGCAGTTCTTC.